This passage covers 32 T cell receptor beta chains from one sample sequenced in a study of shared clonotypes between healthy human individuals. Libraries were prepared by immunoSEQ multiplex PCR; TCRdb keeps only in-frame clonotypes and omits some of them. The data show 2 million to 2.5 million clones, 93% seen once. Only CD45RO-negative cells positively selected for CCR7 counted as naive CD8 cells, so terminally differentiated effector memory CD45RA+ cells were excluded. Sequenced: naive CD8+ T cells from PBMCs. These receptors were obtained from a man aged 18-30 years in good health. Some clones in this sample may be carry-over from other donors' samples.

The chain carries TRBV6-5 and TRBJ2-7, with TRBD1 matching over 7 bases. The CDR3 length is 12 residues. Germline loops: CDR1 MNHEY, CDR2 SVGAGI. CDR3 protein: CSSQGETYEQYF. CDR3 DNA: TGTTCTAGCCAGGGGGAGACCTACGAGCAGTACTTC.

The chain is built from TRBV28 and TRBJ2-3; D ambiguous. This CDR3 is built from 16 residues. V was trimmed by 5 bases and J by 2 bases, leaving 17 bases between them. The germline CDR1 and CDR2 sequences are MDHEN and SYDVKM. The CDR3 DNA is TGTGCCAGCAGTCCCGCGATATACCCGCCCACAGATACGCAGTATTTT. It translates to CASSPAIYPPTDTQYF.

This clone was seen a handful of times. Additional DNA sequences in this sample encode the identical CDR3. This sequence joins TRBV27 and TRBJ1-5, with 7 bases matching TRBD1. Trimming took 5 bases from V and 3 from J; bases not matched to a gene: 10. Per germline, CDR1 MNHEY and CDR2 SMNVEV (reference sequence). The length of the CDR3 is 16 residues. CDR3 coding DNA: TGTGCCAGCAGTCCAAGTCAGGGGGAAGCCAATCAGCCCCAGCATTTT. It yields the protein CASSPSQGEANQPQHF.

There are a few counts of this clone. The rearrangement links TRBV12-5 to TRBJ1-1; D gene unclear. The CDR3 loop spans 14 amino acids. The V end was cut by 4 bases, the J end by 2 bases, with 11 bases between. Germline V gene lookup returns CDR1 LGHNT and CDR2 FRNRAP. The CDR3 coding sequence is TGTGCTAGTGGTTCGACGGTTGGAAACACTGAAGCTTTCTTT. Its protein is CASGSTVGNTEAFF.

A remark on this clone: The same CDR3 is also encoded by other DNA sequences in this sample. CDR3 coding DNA: TGTGCCAGCAGTTTGAGAGACAGGGGGAGCGAGCAGTACTTC. Encoded protein: CASSLRDRGSEQYF. The chain uses TRBV27 and TRBJ2-7; TRBD1 matches at 9 bases. Trimming at V came to 3 bases and at J to 6 bases, leaving 6 bases not matched to a gene. CDR3 size: 14 residues. Germline lookup yields CDR1 MNHEY and CDR2 SMNVEV (reference sequence).

The count of this clone is one. The chain joins TRBV5-4 to TRBJ1-1; possible D gene TRBD1, 6 bases. The CDR3 covers 13 residues. The V end was cut by 3 bases, the J end by 4 bases, with 10 bases between. Germline CDR1 SGHNT, CDR2 YYREEE (reference sequence). The CDR3, as DNA: TGTGCCAGCAGCTCAGGACAGCCCACTGAAGCTTTCTTT. Translation gives CASSSGQPTEAFF. The complete variable domain, with remaining parts taken from reference TRBV5-4 and TRBJ1-1, reads ETGVTQSPTHLIKTRGQQVTLRCSSQSGHNTVSWYQQALGQGPQFIFQYYREEENGRGNFPPRFSGLQFPNYSSELNVNALELDDSALYLCASSSGQPTEAFFGQGTRLTVV.

DNA of the CDR3: TGCGCCAGCAAAACACAGGGGGCGTTGAATGAGCAGTTCTTC. Protein product: CASKTQGALNEQFF. The chain couples TRBV4-1 to TRBJ2-1, with TRBD1 matching over 9 bases. Germline trimming cut 7 bases from V and 7 bases from J; bases unmatched to any gene: 8. The CDR3 covers 14 residues. From germline, CDR1 is MGHRA and CDR2 YSYEKL.

The V and J genes are TRBV7-6 and TRBJ2-1; D tentatively reads TRBD1 or TRBD2 (6 bases each). Trimming stripped 1 base from V and 6 bases from J, with 22 bases between. The CDR3 runs 18 residues. Germline V gives CDR1 SGHVS, CDR2 FNYEAQ. In nucleotides, the CDR3 is TGTGCCAGCAGCTTAGGTCTAGTCCGGGGGCTAGGTGTCAATGAGCAGTTCTTC. Its translation: CASSLGLVRGLGVNEQFF.

The chain employs TRBV7-9 and TRBJ2-7; TRBD2 aligns across 15 bases. The CDR3 covers 17 residues. The V segment lost 2 bases and the J segment 4 bases; nucleotides outside the gene matches: 6. Germline V CDR1 and CDR2: SEHNR, FQNEAQ (reference sequence). The CDR3 coding sequence is TGTGCCAGCAGCTTACGGACTAGCGGGAGGGCCAGTTACGAGCAGTACTTC. It yields the protein CASSLRTSGRASYEQYF.

The table lists this clone with a count of one. The chain joins TRBV19 to TRBJ2-4; no firm D call. The CDR3 spans 11 residues. The V and J ends lost 10 bases and 10 bases respectively, with 14 bases between them. Germline values: CDR1 LNHDA, CDR2 SQIVND (reference sequence). CDR3 nucleotide sequence: TGTGCCATTGGGTCGAATGAGATTCAGTACTTC. It translates to CAIGSNEIQYF.

The chain is built from TRBV4-1 and TRBJ2-2; 9 nucleotides line up with TRBD2. The V segment lost 1 base and the J segment 7 bases; nucleotides outside the gene matches: 10. The CDR3 is 17 residues long. The germline V gene has CDR1 MGHRA and CDR2 YSYEKL. Here the CDR3 reads CASSQAWREGPVGELFF. CDR3 bases: TGCGCCAGCAGCCAAGCTTGGCGGGAGGGCCCGGTCGGGGAGCTGTTTTTT.

CDR3 protein: CASSLDLGGEQYF. CDR3 sequence (DNA): TGTGCCAGCAGCCTAGACCTAGGCGGCGAGCAGTACTTC. The chain employs TRBV14 and TRBJ2-7; D is ambiguous. The CDR3 runs to 13 residues. Trimming took off 4 bases at V and 6 bases at J, with 13 bases between the two ends. Germline CDR1 reads SGHDN; CDR2 reads FVKESK.

In its sample, this clone was seen a few times. The gene calls are TRBV6-1 and TRBJ1-5; D is undetermined. V was pared by 8 bases and J by 4 bases, with 6 bases between. The length of the CDR3 is 11 residues. Germline V gives CDR1 MNHNS, CDR2 SASEGT. The CDR3 here is CASGGNQPQHF. CDR3 sequence (DNA): TGTGCCAGCGGAGGGAATCAGCCCCAGCATTTT.

The chain uses TRBV28 and TRBJ2-3, with 7 positions matching TRBD2. The CDR3 is 18 residues long. The junction had 18 bases not matched to a gene; V was cut back by 7 bases and J by 2 bases. Germline V gives CDR1 MDHEN, CDR2 SYDVKM. In DNA form, the CDR3 reads TGTGCCAGCATATCCACAACTAGCGTCCACGATCTCACAGATACGCAGTATTTT. It encodes CASISTTSVHDLTDTQYF.

The gene calls are TRBV7-9 and TRBJ2-7; perhaps TRBD2 as D (5 bases). This CDR3 comprises 13 residues. CDR1 is SEHNR, CDR2 FQNEAQ, per germline (reference sequence). V lost 6 bases and J 6 bases, leaving 15 bases between the germline ends. CDR3 in DNA: TGTGCCAGCAGGGCTCGGACTTCCAGCGAGCAGTACTTC. This gives the protein CASRARTSSEQYF.

As regards this clone: This could be a read error, since a much larger clone is one nucleotide away. The same CDR3 can be traced to other DNA sequences in this sample. The chain carries TRBV7-9 and TRBJ2-5; D unclear. The J call may be in error: the DNA end matches TRBJ2-7 better. CDR1 SEHNR and CDR2 FQNEAQ come from the germline V gene (reference sequence). This CDR3 is built from 12 residues. The CDR3 protein is CASSLGSYEQYF. The CDR3 DNA follows: TGTGCCAGCAGCTTGGGGTCCTACGAGCAGTACTTC.

The chain carries TRBV19 and TRBJ2-2; maybe TRBD1 (5 bases). Trimming stripped 4 bases from V and 0 bases from J, with 9 bases between. This CDR3 has 15 amino acids. The germline CDR1 and CDR2 sequences are LNHDA and SQIVND (reference sequence). Here the CDR3 reads CASSNDRANTGELFF. DNA of the CDR3: TGTGCCAGTAGTAACGACAGAGCGAACACCGGGGAGCTGTTTTTT.

This chain links TRBV13 with TRBJ2-1; 7 positions match TRBD2. The ends lost 5 bases at V and 5 bases at J; junction bases unmatched: 3. The CDR3 has 13 residues. Germline values: CDR1 PRHDT, CDR2 FYEKMQ (reference sequence). The CDR3 bases are TGTGCCAGCAGCATGGGACTAAACAATGAGCAGTTCTTC. As protein: CASSMGLNNEQFF.

V gene TRBV25-1 combines with J gene TRBJ1-2; the D is unclear. V lost 10 bases and J 8 bases, leaving 17 bases between the germline ends. Germline values: CDR1 MGHDK, CDR2 SYGVNS. The CDR3 totals 12 residues. The CDR3, as DNA: TGTGCCACCCTCGGGCACGGGCGAGGCTACACCTTC. It translates to CATLGHGRGYTF.

The chain is built from TRBV4-3 and TRBJ1-1; a possible D gene is TRBD1 (5 bases). The CDR3 spans 21 residues. V lost 0 bases and J 1 base, leaving 27 bases between the germline ends. CDR1 and CDR2 (germline): LGHNA, YSLEER. The CDR3 region has the DNA TGCGCCAGCAGCCAAGATTTTCCACATTGGGGGGAGCAAGGGTCGAACACTGAAGCTTTCTTT. Its translation: CASSQDFPHWGEQGSNTEAFF.

Comments on this clone: This specimen includes other DNA sequences encoding the same CDR3. The chain employs TRBV6-5 and TRBJ2-5, with a tentative D call TRBD1 (5 bases). CDR3 size: 11 residues. The V gene lost 2 bases and the J gene lost 10 bases, with 8 bases spanning the gap. Germline CDR1 is MNHEY and CDR2 is SVGAGI. The CDR3 bases are TGTGCCAGCAGTTACGGACAAGGCCAGTACTTC. Its translation is CASSYGQGQYF.

In DNA form, the CDR3 reads TGCGCCAGCTCAGGACAGGGGGCGCGTAGTGAGCAGTTCTTC. Translated: CASSGQGARSEQFF. V usage is TRBV10-2 and J usage is TRBJ2-1; 11 bases align to TRBD1. The V and J ends lost 8 bases and 9 bases, in that order; junction bases with no gene match: 9. The CDR3 totals 14 residues. Germline-derived CDR1 and CDR2 are WSHSY and SAAADI.

This clone is a singleton in its sample. The V call is TRBV4-1, the J call TRBJ1-4, with D tentatively TRBD1 (6 bases). Germline values: CDR1 MGHRA, CDR2 YSYEKL. Trimming shortened V by 2 bases and J by 2 bases, and 9 bases separated the two germline ends. CDR3 length: 15 amino acids. CDR3 DNA sequence: TGCGCCAGCAGCCAAACCAGGGGTACTAATGAAAAACTGTTTTTT. Translated, it gives CASSQTRGTNEKLFF.

In DNA, the CDR3 is TGTGCCAGCAGTTACAGGGTATCCACCGGGGAGCTGTTTTTT. The encoded protein is CASSYRVSTGELFF. The chain couples TRBV6-5 to TRBJ2-2; D not resolved. Trimming took off 2 bases at V and 4 bases at J, with 8 bases between the two ends. CDR3 size: 14 residues. Germline loops: CDR1 MNHEY, CDR2 SVGAGI.

The chain uses TRBV5-1 and TRBJ2-7; TRBD1 matches 7 bases. CDR1 and CDR2 (germline): SGHRS, YFSETQ. Losses at the gene ends were 2 bases for V and 3 bases for J; bases not matched to a gene: 8. This CDR3 is built from 15 residues. The CDR3 DNA sequence: TGCGCCAGCAGCTTTTTTCCGACAGGGTTCTACGAGCAGTACTTC. Protein sequence: CASSFFPTGFYEQYF.

The chain combines TRBV27 with TRBJ2-7; TRBD2 matches at 15 bases. This CDR3 spans 18 amino acids. The V and J ends lost 4 bases and 2 bases, in that order; junction bases with no gene match: 9. CDR1 is MNHEY and CDR2 is SMNVEV in the germline V gene (reference sequence). CDR3 sequence reads: CASSSGLAGGAVTYEQYF. The CDR3 DNA sequence: TGTGCCAGCAGTTCCGGACTAGCGGGAGGGGCCGTTACCTACGAGCAGTACTTC.

The CDR3 bases are TGTGCCATCAGTGAGTCCTCGGGGGGGTACAATGAGCAGTTCTTC. Protein: CAISESSGGYNEQFF. The chain combines TRBV10-3 with TRBJ2-1; 8 bases agree with TRBD2. V was pared by 0 bases and J by 4 bases, with 2 bases of the junction left unmatched. Germline V gene lookup returns CDR1 ENHRY and CDR2 SYGVKD. The CDR3 loop spans 15 amino acids.

This chain connects TRBV7-9 to TRBJ2-1; no clear D gene. Germline loops: CDR1 SEHNR, CDR2 FQNEAQ (reference sequence). The CDR3 totals 14 residues. Deletions cut 3 bases from V and 2 bases from J, with 8 bases between. The CDR3 DNA reads as TGTGCCAGCAGCTTCGGTCACCCCTACAATGAGCAGTTCTTC. Translation gives CASSFGHPYNEQFF.

This chain uses TRBV27 with TRBJ1-2, with D hard to call. V shed 5 bases and J shed 3 bases, with 16 bases lying between them. This CDR3 has 15 amino acids. Germline V CDR1 and CDR2: MNHEY, SMNVEV (reference sequence). CDR3 region: CASSPRVGSDYGYTF. Here the CDR3 DNA reads TGTGCCAGCAGTCCCCGGGTGGGGTCTGACTATGGCTACACCTTC.

The gene calls are TRBV9 and TRBJ2-6; D uncertain. The CDR3 spans 12 residues. V was clipped by 5 bases and J by 2 bases, with 2 bases between them. CDR1 is SGDLS, CDR2 YYNGEE, per germline. CDR3 nucleotide sequence: TGTGCCAGCAGTACTGGGGCCAACGTCCTGACTTTC. The encoded protein is CASSTGANVLTF.

This CDR3 is CASSLTGGGLLEAFF. CDR3 nucleotide sequence: TGCGCCAGCAGCTTGACAGGGGGAGGGTTATTGGAAGCTTTCTTT. V gene TRBV5-1 combines with J gene TRBJ1-1, with TRBD1 matching 8 bases. The V segment lost 1 base and the J segment 8 bases; nucleotides outside the gene matches: 10. The CDR3 covers 15 residues. Germline CDR1 and CDR2: SGHRS and YFSETQ.

The chain is built from TRBV7-9 and TRBJ2-7, with TRBD2 identical over 7 bases. V dropped 6 bases and J dropped 7; count of bases not matched to a gene: 15. The CDR3 runs 15 residues. Germline lookup yields CDR1 SEHNR and CDR2 FQNEAQ (reference sequence). CDR3 DNA sequence: TGTGCCAGCAGAAACGCCGGAGGGAGGGCCTGGGAGCAGTACTTC. Translated, it gives CASRNAGGRAWEQYF. The whole variable domain, remainder taken from reference TRBV7-9 and TRBJ2-7, is DTGVSQNPRHKITKRGQNVTFRCDPISEHNRLYWYRQTLGQGPEFLTYFQNEAQLEKSRLLSDRFSAERPKGSFSTLEIQRTEQGDSAMYLCASRNAGGRAWEQYFGPGTRLTVT.